The entry that follows covers one T cell receptor beta chain sequence. The target antigen is unknown. This entry belongs to a study of blood T cells in healthy people across ages. Overall study findings and caveats: Considered underestimates were the diversity estimates obtained from one million T cells.

The sample providers were healthy Caucasian people from Russia, aged about 6 to 90. PCR was performed a second time for roughly 6 to 12 cycles using a sample-barcoded 5' primer and a J-beta primer mix. In TCRdb, the 5' RACE reads were re-called with MiXCR into one record per CDR3 protein. Among over 700,000 distinct CDR3 sequences, more than 20% were seen once, and the ten largest hold around 9.2%. V dropped 5 bases and J dropped 5; count of bases not matched to a gene: 9. CDR3 length equals 15 residues. Germline values: CDR1 MDHEN, CDR2 SYDVKM. These data also featured in a second study, about T cells of mothers and their children.

This receptor was obtained from a boy younger than 18 in good health. The rearrangement joins TRBV28 to TRBJ2-5; 9 positions match TRBD1. Sequencing input: blood. CDR3 DNA sequence: TGTGCCAGCAGTACCCACCACAGGGGGCGGGAGACCCAGTACTTC. Its translation is CASSTHHRGRETQYF.